The sequence of this T cell receptor beta chain was determined in a study of shared clonotypes between healthy human individuals. The CDR3 totals 15 residues. V was clipped by 6 bases and J by 3 bases, with 17 bases between them. Germline V gene lookup returns CDR1 MGHRA and CDR2 YSYEKL. Data came from immunoSEQ multiplex PCR; TCRdb stores just in-frame clones and leaves some out. The sample contains approximately 1,500,000 clones, nearly 99% of which appear only once. Sample: naive CD4+ T cells sorted from blood. Subset reported: CD45RA+ positively selected. The V gene is TRBV4-1, the J gene TRBJ1-1, with unresolved D. This TCR was sampled from a man aged 25-45 years in good health. The CDR3, as DNA: TGCGCCAGCAGTGCCCCTAGAGGGAGGGACACTGAAGCTTTCTTT. Translating it yields CASSAPRGRDTEAFF.